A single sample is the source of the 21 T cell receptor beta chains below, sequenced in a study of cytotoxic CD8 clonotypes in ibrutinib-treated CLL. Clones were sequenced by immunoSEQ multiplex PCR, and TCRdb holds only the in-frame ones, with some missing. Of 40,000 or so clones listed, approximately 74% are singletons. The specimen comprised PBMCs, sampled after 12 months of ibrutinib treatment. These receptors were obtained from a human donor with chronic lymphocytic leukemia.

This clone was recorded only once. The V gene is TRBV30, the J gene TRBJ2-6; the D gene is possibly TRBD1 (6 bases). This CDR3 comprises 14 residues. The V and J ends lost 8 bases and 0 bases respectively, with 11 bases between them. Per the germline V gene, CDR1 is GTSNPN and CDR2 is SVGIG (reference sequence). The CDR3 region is CAGRTASGANVLTF. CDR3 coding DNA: TGTGCCGGACGGACAGCCTCTGGGGCCAACGTCCTGACTTTC.

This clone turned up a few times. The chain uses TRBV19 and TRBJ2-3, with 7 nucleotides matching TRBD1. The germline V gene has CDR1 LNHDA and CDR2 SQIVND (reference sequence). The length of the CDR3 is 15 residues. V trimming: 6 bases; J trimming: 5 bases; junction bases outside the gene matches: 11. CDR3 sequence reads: CASSRPTGMGDTQYF. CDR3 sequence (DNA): TGTGCCAGTAGCCGACCGACAGGGATGGGAGATACGCAGTATTTT.

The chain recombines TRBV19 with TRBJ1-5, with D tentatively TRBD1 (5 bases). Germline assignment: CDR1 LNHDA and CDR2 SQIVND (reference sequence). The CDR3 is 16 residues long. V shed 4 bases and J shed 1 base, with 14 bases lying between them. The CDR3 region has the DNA TGTGCCAGTAGTACCCGGCCCCAGGGCAGCAATCAGCCCCAGCATTTT. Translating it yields CASSTRPQGSNQPQHF.

The CDR3 sequence is CASSLSSTDTQYF. The CDR3 nucleotides are TGTGCCAGCAGCTTATCGAGCACAGATACGCAGTATTTT. V is TRBV7-3 and J is TRBJ2-3; D ambiguous. V was cut by 2 bases and J by 0 bases, with 3 bases left in between. In germline, CDR1 is SGHTA, CDR2 FQGTGA. The CDR3 spans 13 residues.

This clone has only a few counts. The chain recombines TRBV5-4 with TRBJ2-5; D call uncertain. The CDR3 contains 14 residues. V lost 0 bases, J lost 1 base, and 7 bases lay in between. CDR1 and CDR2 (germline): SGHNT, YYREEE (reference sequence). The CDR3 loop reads CASSLGRIQETQYF. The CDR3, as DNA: TGTGCCAGCAGCTTGGGGCGGATCCAAGAGACCCAGTACTTC.

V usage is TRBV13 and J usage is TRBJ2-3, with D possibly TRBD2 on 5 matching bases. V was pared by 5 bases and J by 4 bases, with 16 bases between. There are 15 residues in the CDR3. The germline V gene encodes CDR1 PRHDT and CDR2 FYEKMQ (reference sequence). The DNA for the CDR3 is TGTGCCAGCAGCCTCCCCAGGAAGGGAGCAGATACGCAGTATTTT. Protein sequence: CASSLPRKGADTQYF.

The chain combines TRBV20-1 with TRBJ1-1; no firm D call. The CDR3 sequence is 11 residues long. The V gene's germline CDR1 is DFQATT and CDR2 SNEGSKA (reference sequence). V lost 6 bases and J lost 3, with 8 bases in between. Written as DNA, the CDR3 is TGCAGTGCCCAACCGGACACTGAAGCTTTCTTT. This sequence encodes CSAQPDTEAFF.

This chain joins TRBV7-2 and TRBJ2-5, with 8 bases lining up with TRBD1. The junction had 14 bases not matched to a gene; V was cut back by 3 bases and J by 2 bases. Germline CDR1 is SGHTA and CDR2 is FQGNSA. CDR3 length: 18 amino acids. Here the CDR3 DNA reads TGTGCCAGCAGCTTGTGGTTGAGTAGGGACAGGAGACAAGAGACCCAGTACTTC. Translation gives CASSLWLSRDRRQETQYF.

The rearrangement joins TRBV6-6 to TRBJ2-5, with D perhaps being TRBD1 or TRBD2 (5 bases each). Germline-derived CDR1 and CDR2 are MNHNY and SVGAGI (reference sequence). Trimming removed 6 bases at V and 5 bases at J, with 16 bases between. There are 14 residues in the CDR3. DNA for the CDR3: TGTGCCAGCAGCCGGGACCTGACTGGGGAGACCCAGTACTTC. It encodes CASSRDLTGETQYF.

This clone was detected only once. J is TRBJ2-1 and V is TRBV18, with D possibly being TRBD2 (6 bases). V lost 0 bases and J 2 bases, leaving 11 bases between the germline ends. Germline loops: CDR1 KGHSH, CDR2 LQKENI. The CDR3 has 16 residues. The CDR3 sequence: CASSPPAGLAYNEQFF. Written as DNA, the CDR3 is TGTGCCAGCTCACCACCCGCGGGACTGGCCTACAATGAGCAGTTCTTC. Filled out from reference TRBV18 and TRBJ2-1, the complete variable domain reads NAGVMQNPRHLVRRRGQEARLRCSPMKGHSHVYWYRQLPEEGLKFMVYLQKENIIDESGMPKERFSAEFPKEGPSILRIQQVVRGDSAAYFCASSPPAGLAYNEQFFGPGTRLTVL.

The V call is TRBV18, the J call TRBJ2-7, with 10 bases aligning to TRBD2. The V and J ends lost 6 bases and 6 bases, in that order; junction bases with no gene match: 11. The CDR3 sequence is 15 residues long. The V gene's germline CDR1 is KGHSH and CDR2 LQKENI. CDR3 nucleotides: TGTGCCAGCTCTCCCGGGACTAGCGCGTCTCGCGAGCAGTACTTC. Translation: CASSPGTSASREQYF. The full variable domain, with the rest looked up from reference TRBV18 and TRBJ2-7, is NAGVMQNPRHLVRRRGQEARLRCSPMKGHSHVYWYRQLPEEGLKFMVYLQKENIIDESGMPKERFSAEFPKEGPSILRIQQVVRGDSAAYFCASSPGTSASREQYFGPGTRLTVT.

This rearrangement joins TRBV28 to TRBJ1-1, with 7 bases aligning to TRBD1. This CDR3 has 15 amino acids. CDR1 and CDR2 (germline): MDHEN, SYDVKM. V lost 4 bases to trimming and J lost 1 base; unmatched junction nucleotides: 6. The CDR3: CASSSPTGRNTEAFF. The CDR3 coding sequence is TGTGCCAGCAGTTCTCCGACAGGGCGGAACACTGAAGCTTTCTTT. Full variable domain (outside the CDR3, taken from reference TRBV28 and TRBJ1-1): DVKVTQSSRYLVKRTGEKVFLECVQDMDHENMFWYRQDPGLGLRLIYFSYDVKMKEKGDIPEGYSVSREKKERFSLILESASTNQTSMYLCASSSPTGRNTEAFFGQGTRLTVV.

The CDR3 is CASTRGGSYGYTF. In nucleotides, the CDR3 is TGCGCCAGTACCCGTGGGGGTTCCTATGGCTACACCTTC. This chain links TRBV5-1 with TRBJ1-2; a weak D match, TRBD1 (5 bases). V lost 8 bases to trimming and J lost 4 bases, with 15 bases between them. CDR3 size: 13 residues. CDR1 is SGHRS and CDR2 is YFSETQ in the germline V gene.

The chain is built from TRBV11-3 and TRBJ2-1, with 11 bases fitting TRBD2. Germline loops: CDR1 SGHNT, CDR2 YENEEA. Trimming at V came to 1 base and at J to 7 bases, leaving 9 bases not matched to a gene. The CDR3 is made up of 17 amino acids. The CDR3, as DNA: TGTGCCAGCAGCTTAGGTCTTCGAGGGACTAGCGGTAATGAGCAGTTCTTC. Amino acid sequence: CASSLGLRGTSGNEQFF.

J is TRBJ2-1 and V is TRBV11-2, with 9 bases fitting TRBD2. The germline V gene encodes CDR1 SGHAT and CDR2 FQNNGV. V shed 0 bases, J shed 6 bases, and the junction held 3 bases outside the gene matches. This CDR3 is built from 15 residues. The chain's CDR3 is CASSLDAGGGNEQFF. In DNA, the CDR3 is TGTGCCAGCAGCTTAGATGCGGGAGGGGGCAATGAGCAGTTCTTC.

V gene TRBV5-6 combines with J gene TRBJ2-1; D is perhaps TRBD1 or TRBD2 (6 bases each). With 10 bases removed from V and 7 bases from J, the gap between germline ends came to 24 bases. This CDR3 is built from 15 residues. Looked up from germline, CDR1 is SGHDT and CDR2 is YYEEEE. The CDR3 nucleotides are TGTGCCTACCACAGGGAGGCTCAGGTGGGAAATGAGCAGTTCTTC. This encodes CAYHREAQVGNEQFF. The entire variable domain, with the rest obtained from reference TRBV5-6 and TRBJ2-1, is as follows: DAGVTQSPTHLIKTRGQQVTLRCSPKSGHDTVSWYQQALGQGPQFIFQYYEEEERQRGNFPDRFSGHQFPNYSSELNVNALLLGDSALYLCAYHREAQVGNEQFFGPGTRLTVL.

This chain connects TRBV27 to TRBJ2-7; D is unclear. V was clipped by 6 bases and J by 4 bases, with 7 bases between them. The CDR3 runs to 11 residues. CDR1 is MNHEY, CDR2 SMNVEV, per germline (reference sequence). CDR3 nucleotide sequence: TGTGCCAGCAGGCAGGCTTACGAGCAGTACTTC. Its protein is CASRQAYEQYF.

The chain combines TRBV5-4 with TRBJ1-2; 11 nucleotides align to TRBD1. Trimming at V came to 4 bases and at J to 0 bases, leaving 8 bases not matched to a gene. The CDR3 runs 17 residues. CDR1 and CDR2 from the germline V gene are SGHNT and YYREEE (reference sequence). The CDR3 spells CASSHGQGAVSNYGYTF. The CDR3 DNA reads TGTGCCAGCAGCCATGGACAGGGGGCCGTTTCTAACTATGGCTACACCTTC.

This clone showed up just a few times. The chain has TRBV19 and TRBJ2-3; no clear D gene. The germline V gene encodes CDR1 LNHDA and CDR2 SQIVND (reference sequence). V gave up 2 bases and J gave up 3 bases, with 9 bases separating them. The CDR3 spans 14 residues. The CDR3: CASSISIGTDTQYF. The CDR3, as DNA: TGTGCCAGTAGTATATCCATTGGTACAGATACGCAGTATTTT.

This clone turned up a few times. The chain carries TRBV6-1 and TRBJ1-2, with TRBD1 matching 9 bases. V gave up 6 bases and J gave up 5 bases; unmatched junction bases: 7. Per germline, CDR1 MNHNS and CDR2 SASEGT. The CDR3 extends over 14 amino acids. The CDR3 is CASSDGDRVYGYTF. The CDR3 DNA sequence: TGTGCCAGCAGCGACGGGGACAGGGTATATGGCTACACCTTC.

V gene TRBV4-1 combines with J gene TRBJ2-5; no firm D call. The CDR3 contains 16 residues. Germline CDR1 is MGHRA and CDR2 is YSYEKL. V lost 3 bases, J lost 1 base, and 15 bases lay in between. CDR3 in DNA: TGCGCCAGCAGCCAGACCTTTAAAGGCGCCCAAGAGACCCAGTACTTC. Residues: CASSQTFKGAQETQYF.